The rows below give T cell receptor beta chains drawn from one sample of a study of identical twins. TCRdb independently ran MiXCR on the 5' RACE reads; one entry per CDR3 protein. This sample has a few hundred thousand distinct CDR3 sequences; approximately 11% occur once, and the top ten carry roughly 3.7%. These same data were also listed under a study on yellow fever vaccine responses in identical twins.

The sequenced sample was memory (CD45RO+) T cells sorted from blood. These receptors were taken from a woman under 30 in good health. CDR3s include the opening cysteine and the closing phenylalanine or tryptophan. D genes are given only for firm matches. Rows may omit the clone size; those that give it use once, few, many or a size class.

V: TRBV10-3
J: TRBJ2-7
size: many
D: NA
CDR3: CAISESVGVREQYF
DNA: TGTGCCATCAGTGAGTCTGTGGGAGTAAGGGAGCAGTACTTC

V: TRBV7-9
J: TRBJ2-7
size: NA
D: NA
CDR3: CASSLELGSFVYF
DNA: TGTGCCAGCAGCTTAGAATTAGGAAGCTTCGTGTACTTC

V: TRBV7-2
J: TRBJ1-6
size: NA
D: TRBD1
CDR3: CASSLAGTGLSSYNSPLHF
DNA: TGTGCCAGCAGCTTAGCGGGGACAGGCCTGAGCTCCTATAATTCACCCCTCCACTTT

V: TRBV6-5
J: TRBJ2-7
size: NA
D: NA
CDR3: CASSYSGLSSYEQYF
DNA: TGTGCCAGCAGCTATAGCGGCTTAAGCTCCTACGAGCAGTACTTC

V: TRBV20-1
J: TRBJ1-4
size: few
D: TRBD1
CDR3: CSASDRVREKLFF
DNA: TGCAGTGCTAGCGACAGGGTACGAGAAAAACTGTTTTTT

V: TRBV12-3/TRBV12-4
J: TRBJ2-2
size: many
D: TRBD2
CDR3: CASSFSGGRTGELFF
DNA: TGTGCCAGCAGTTTCTCCGGGGGGAGGACCGGGGAGCTGTTTTTT

V: TRBV11-3
J: TRBJ2-7
size: few
D: TRBD2
CDR3: CASSYNSWAGGPRMEYF
DNA: TGTGCCAGCAGCTATAATAGCTGGGCGGGGGGCCCAAGGATGGAGTACTTC

V: TRBV5-1
J: TRBJ2-1
size: few
D: TRBD2
CDR3: CASSLETAGGGNKQFF
DNA: TGCGCCAGCAGCTTGGAGACGGCGGGAGGAGGCAATAAGCAGTTCTTC

V: TRBV10-3
J: TRBJ2-4
size: few
D: NA
CDR3: CAISDPRSTGPSKNIQYF
DNA: TGTGCCATCAGTGACCCTAGATCTACAGGGCCTTCCAAAAACATTCAGTACTTC

V: TRBV18
J: TRBJ2-1
size: many
D: NA
CDR3: CASSPFHEQFF
DNA: TGTGCCAGCTCCCCATTTCATGAGCAGTTCTTC

V: TRBV7-9
J: TRBJ1-1
size: few
D: NA
CDR3: CASSPWTAEAFF
DNA: TGTGCCAGCAGCCCTTGGACAGCTGAAGCTTTCTTT

V: TRBV25-1
J: TRBJ1-1
size: NA
D: NA
CDR3: CASSEYNRGTEAFF
DNA: TGTGCCAGCAGTGAATATAATAGGGGCACTGAAGCTTTCTTT

V: TRBV20-1
J: TRBJ2-3
size: NA
D: TRBD2
CDR3: CSAPSTSGGASDTQYF
DNA: TGCAGTGCTCCCTCTACTAGCGGGGGGGCGTCGGATACGCAGTATTTT

V: TRBV7-9
J: TRBJ2-5
size: many
D: NA
CDR3: CASSLAAGLETQYF
DNA: TGTGCCAGCAGCTTAGCGGCCGGGTTAGAGACCCAGTACTTC

V: TRBV6-2/TRBV6-3
J: TRBJ1-4
size: many
D: TRBD1
CDR3: CASWTGTIATNEKLFF
DNA: TGTGCCAGCTGGACAGGGACGATTGCAACTAATGAAAAACTGTTTTTT

V: TRBV5-1
J: TRBJ2-7
size: few
D: TRBD2
CDR3: CASSSSGTSGSEQYF
DNA: TGCGCCAGCAGCTCTTCCGGGACTAGCGGGAGCGAGCAGTACTTC

V: TRBV27
J: TRBJ2-3
size: NA
D: TRBD2
CDR3: CASSSQTSGPSTDTQYF
DNA: TGTGCCAGCAGTTCGCAAACTAGCGGGCCGAGCACAGATACGCAGTATTTT

V: TRBV11-2
J: TRBJ2-3
size: few
D: NA
CDR3: CASSPSGLGADTQYF
DNA: TGTGCCAGCAGCCCATCGGGACTCGGGGCAGATACGCAGTATTTT

V: TRBV27
J: TRBJ2-1
size: NA
D: NA
CDR3: CASSRLGGGGLNEQFF
DNA: TGTGCCAGCAGCCGTTTAGGGGGAGGGGGCCTCAATGAGCAGTTCTTC